Included here is one T cell receptor (beta chain) sequence, with context. These data belong to a study of blood T cell repertoires in COVID-19. The V gene's germline CDR1 is PRHDT and CDR2 FYEKMQ (reference sequence). V trimming: 5 bases; J trimming: 1 base; junction bases outside the gene matches: 7. CDR3 length equals 17 residues. Using immunoSEQ multiplex PCR, the repertoire was profiled, and TCRdb retains in-frame clones only, with some absent. The sample contains around 270,000 clones, about 83% of which appear only once. The sample was peripheral blood. The V call is TRBV13, the J call TRBJ2-1, with 11 bases fitting TRBD2. This receptor was taken from a woman aged 40 to 50 who had recovered from COVID-19. Written as DNA, the CDR3 is TGTGCCAGCAGCAAAGGGACTAGCGGCTATTCCTACAATGAGCAGTTCTTC. Translated, it gives CASSKGTSGYSYNEQFF.